Included here is one TCR beta chain sequence, with context. The data stem from a study of tissue T cells after allogeneic stem cell transplantation. In the study overall: Of the grafts for graft-versus-host disease patients, four were unmodified and three CD34-selected. Several lines of graft-versus-host disease therapy were given to all patients, all with gastrointestinal involvement. A handful of GVHD patients had recipient-origin PBMCs collected before transplant. Where cell numbers permitted, CD3+ T cells were sorted from preserved blood and marrow.

Germline loops: CDR1 MGHRA, CDR2 YSYEKL. V lost 2 bases to trimming and J lost 5 bases; unmatched junction nucleotides: 10. The CDR3 is 17 amino acids. The method was immunoSEQ multiplex PCR; TCRdb's version includes in-frame clones alone and lacks a portion of them. The sample holds tens of thousands of clones, roughly 92% seen once. V gene TRBV4-1 combines with J gene TRBJ2-1; 9 positions match TRBD1. This TCR was recovered from a woman between 35 and 70 years old who later had graft-versus-host disease after an allogeneic stem cell transplant. The material was blood, obtained before transplantation. The CDR3 loop is CASSQLSTGGRNNEQFF. The CDR3 coding sequence is TGCGCCAGCAGCCAACTATCGACAGGGGGAAGGAACAATGAGCAGTTCTTC.